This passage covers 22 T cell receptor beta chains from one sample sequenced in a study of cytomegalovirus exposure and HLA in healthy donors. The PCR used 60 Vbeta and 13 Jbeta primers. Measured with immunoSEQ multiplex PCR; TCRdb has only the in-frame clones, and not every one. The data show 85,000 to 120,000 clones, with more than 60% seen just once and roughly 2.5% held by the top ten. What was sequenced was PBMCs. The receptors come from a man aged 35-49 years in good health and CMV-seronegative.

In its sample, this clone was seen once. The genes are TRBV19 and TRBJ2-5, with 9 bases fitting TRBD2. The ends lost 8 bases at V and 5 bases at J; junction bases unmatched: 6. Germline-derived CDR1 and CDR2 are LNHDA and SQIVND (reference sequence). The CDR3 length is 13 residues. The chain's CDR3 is CASGLARSETQYF. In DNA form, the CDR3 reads TGTGCCAGTGGACTAGCGAGATCGGAGACCCAGTACTTC.

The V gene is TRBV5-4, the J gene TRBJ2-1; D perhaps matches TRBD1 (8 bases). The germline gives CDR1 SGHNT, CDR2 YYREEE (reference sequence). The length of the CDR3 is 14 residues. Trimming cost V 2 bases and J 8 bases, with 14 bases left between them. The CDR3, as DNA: TGTGCCAGCAGCTTCAGGACAGGGAGGGATGAGCAGTTCTTC. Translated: CASSFRTGRDEQFF.

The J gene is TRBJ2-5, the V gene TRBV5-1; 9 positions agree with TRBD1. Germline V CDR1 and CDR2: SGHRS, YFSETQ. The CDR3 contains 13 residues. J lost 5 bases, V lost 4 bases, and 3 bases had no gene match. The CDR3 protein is CASSPGTGETQYF. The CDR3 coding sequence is TGCGCCAGCAGCCCGGGGACAGGGGAGACCCAGTACTTC. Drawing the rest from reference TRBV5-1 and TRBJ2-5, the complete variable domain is KAGVTQTPRYLIKTRGQQVTLSCSPISGHRSVSWYQQTPGQGLQFLFEYFSETQRNKGNFPGRFSGRQFSNSRSEMNVSTLELGDSALYLCASSPGTGETQYFGPGTRLLVL.

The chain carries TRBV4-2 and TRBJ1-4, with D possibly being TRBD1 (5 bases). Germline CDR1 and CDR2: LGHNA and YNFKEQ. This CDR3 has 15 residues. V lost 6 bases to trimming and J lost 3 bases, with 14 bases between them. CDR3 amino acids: CASSPSRVANEKLFF. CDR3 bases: TGTGCCAGCAGTCCAAGCAGGGTCGCTAATGAAAAACTGTTTTTT.

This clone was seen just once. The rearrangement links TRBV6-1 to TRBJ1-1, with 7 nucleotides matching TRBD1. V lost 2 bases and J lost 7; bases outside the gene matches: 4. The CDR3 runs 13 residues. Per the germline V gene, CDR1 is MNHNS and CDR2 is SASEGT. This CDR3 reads CASSETGAGEAFF. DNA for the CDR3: TGTGCCAGCAGTGAAACAGGGGCAGGTGAAGCTTTCTTT.

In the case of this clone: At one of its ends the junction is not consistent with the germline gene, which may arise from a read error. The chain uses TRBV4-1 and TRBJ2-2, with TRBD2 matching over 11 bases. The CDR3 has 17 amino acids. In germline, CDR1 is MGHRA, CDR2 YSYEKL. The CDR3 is CASSQTLAGANTRELFF. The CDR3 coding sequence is TGCGCCAGCAGCCAGACACTAGCGGGGGCGAACACCCGGGAGCTGTTTTTT.

CDR3 amino acids: CASSIDRLQPQHF. DNA for the CDR3: TGTGCCAGTAGTATTGACAGGCTTCAGCCCCAGCATTTT. The chain employs TRBV19 and TRBJ1-5; D might be TRBD1 (6 bases). The V and J ends lost 3 bases and 6 bases respectively, with 9 bases between them. Looked up from germline, CDR1 is LNHDA and CDR2 is SQIVND (reference sequence). The CDR3 runs 13 residues.

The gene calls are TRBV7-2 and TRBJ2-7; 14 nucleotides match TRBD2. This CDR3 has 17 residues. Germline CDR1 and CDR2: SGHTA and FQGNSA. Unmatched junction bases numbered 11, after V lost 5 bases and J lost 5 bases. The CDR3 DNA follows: TGTGCCAGCAGCCCGAGTCTGACTAGCGGGGGGGGAGACGAGCAGTACTTC. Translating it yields CASSPSLTSGGGDEQYF.

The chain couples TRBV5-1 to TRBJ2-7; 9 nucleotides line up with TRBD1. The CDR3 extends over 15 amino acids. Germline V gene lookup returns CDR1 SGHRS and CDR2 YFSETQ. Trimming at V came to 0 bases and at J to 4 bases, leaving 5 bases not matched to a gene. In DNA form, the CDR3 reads TGCGCCAGCAGCTTGGGGCGTGGACAGGGGTACGAGCAGTACTTC. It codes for CASSLGRGQGYEQYF.

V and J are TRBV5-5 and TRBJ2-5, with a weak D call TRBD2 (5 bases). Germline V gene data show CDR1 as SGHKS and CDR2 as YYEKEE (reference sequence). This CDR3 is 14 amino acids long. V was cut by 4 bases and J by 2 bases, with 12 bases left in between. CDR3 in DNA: TGTGCCAGCAGCGGACGGACTCCTCAAGAGACCCAGTACTTC. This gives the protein CASSGRTPQETQYF.

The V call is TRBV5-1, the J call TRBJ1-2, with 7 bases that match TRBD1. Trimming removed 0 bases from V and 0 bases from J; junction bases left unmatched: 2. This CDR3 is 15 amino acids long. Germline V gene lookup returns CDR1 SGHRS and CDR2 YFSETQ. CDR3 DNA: TGCGCCAGCAGCTTGGGAGGGGGCGCTAACTATGGCTACACCTTC. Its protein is CASSLGGGANYGYTF.

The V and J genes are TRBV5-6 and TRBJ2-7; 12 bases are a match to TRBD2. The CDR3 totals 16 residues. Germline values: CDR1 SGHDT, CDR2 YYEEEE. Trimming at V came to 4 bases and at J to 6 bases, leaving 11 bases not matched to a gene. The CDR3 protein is CASSRLLAGGRGEQYF. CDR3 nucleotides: TGTGCCAGCAGCCGATTACTAGCGGGGGGACGAGGCGAGCAGTACTTC.

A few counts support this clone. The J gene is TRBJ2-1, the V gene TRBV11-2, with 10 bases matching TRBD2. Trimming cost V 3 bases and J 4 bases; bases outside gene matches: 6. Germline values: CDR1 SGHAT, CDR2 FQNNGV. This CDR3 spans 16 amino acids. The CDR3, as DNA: TGTGCCAGCAGCTTCGGAGCGGGGGGGGAATACAATGAGCAGTTCTTC. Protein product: CASSFGAGGEYNEQFF.

The CDR3 coding sequence is TGTGCCAGCGGGGAAGTCGGCAATCAGCCCCAGCATTTT. Its translation is CASGEVGNQPQHF. The chain couples TRBV2 to TRBJ1-5, with unresolved D. The germline V gene encodes CDR1 SNHLY and CDR2 FYNNEI. V was pared by 8 bases and J by 2 bases, with 10 bases between. The CDR3 has 13 residues.

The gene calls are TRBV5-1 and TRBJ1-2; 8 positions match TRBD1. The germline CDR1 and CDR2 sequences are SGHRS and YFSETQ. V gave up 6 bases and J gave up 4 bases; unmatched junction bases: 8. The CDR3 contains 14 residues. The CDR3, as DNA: TGCGCCAGCAAACTACAGGGGGATAGCTATGGCTACACCTTC. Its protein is CASKLQGDSYGYTF.

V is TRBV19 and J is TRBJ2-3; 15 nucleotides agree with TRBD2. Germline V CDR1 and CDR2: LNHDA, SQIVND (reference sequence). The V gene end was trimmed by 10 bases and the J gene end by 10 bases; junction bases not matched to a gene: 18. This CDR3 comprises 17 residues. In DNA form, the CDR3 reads TGTGCCACCGGACCCTGGACTAGCGGGGGGGGGTCTGAGTCGCAGTATTTT. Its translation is CATGPWTSGGGSESQYF.

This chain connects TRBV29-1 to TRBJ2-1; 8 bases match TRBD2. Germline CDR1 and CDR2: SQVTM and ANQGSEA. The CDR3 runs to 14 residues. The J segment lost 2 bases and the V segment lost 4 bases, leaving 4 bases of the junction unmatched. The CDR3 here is CSVGSGGTYNEQFF. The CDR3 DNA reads TGCAGCGTTGGGAGCGGGGGAACCTACAATGAGCAGTTCTTC.

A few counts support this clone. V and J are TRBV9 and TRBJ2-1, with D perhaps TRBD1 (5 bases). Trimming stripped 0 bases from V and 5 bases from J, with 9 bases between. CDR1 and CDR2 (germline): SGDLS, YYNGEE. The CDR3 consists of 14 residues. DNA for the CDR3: TGTGCCAGCAGCGTAGTGGGGCAGAACAATGAGCAGTTCTTC. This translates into CASSVVGQNNEQFF. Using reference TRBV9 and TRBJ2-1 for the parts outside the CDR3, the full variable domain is DSGVTQTPKHLITATGQRVTLRCSPRSGDLSVYWYQQSLDQGLQFLIQYYNGEERAKGNILERFSAQQFPDLHSELNLSSLELGDSALYFCASSVVGQNNEQFFGPGTRLTVL.

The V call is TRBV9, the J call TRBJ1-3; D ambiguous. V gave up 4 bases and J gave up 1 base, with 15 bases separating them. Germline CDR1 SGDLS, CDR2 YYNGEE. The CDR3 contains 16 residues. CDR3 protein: CASSPQLPSSGNTIYF. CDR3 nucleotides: TGTGCCAGCAGCCCGCAACTACCGTCTTCTGGAAACACCATATATTTT.

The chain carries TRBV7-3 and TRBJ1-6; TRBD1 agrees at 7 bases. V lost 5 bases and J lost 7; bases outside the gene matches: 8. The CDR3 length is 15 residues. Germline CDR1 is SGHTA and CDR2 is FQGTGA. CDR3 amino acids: CASSQRQGGNSPLHF. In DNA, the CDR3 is TGTGCCAGCAGCCAAAGACAGGGTGGGAATTCACCCCTCCACTTT.

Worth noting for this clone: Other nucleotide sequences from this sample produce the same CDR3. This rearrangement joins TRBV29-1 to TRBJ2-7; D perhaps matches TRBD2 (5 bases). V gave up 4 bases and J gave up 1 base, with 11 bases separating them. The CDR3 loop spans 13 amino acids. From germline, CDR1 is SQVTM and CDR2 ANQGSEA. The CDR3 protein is CSVGRTGSYEQYF. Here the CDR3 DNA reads TGCAGCGTTGGGAGGACCGGATCCTACGAGCAGTACTTC.

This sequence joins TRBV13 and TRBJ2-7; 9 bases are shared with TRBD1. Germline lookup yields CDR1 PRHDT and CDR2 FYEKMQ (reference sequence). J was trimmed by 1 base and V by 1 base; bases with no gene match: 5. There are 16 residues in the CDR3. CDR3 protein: CASSLEAGTGSYEQYF. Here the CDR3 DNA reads TGTGCCAGCAGCTTAGAGGCCGGGACAGGGTCCTACGAGCAGTACTTC.